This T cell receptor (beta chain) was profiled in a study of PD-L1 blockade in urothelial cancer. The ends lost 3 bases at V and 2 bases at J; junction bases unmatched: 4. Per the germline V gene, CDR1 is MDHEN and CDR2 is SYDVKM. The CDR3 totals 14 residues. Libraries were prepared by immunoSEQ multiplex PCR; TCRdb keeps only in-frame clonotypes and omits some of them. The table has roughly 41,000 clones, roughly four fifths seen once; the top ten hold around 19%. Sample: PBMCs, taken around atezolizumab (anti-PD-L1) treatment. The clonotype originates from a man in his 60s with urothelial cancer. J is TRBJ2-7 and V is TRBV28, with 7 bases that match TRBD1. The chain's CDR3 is CASSFWTGTYEQYF. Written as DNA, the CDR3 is TGTGCCAGCAGTTTTTGGACAGGCACCTACGAGCAGTACTTC.